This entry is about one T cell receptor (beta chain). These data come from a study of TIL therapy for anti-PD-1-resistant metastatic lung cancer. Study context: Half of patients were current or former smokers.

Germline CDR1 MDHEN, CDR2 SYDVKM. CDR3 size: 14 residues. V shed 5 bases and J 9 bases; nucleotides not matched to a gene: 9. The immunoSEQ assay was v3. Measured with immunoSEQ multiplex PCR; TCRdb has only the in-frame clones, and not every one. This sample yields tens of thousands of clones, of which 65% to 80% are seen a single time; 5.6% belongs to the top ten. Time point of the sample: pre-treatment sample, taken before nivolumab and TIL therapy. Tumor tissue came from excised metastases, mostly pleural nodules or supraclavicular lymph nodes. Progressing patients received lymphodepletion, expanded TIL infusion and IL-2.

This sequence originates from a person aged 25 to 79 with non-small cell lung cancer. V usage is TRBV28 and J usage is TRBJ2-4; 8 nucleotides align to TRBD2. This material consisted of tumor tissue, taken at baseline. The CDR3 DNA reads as TGTGCCAGCAGTCCCATAGATAGCGGGATCATTCAGTACTTC. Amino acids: CASSPIDSGIIQYF.